This TCR beta chain came from a study of blood T cell repertoires in COVID-19. Study as a whole: From T cells, B-cell-depleted T cells, or PBMCs came the material, which was cDNA or gDNA.

The CDR3 sequence is 15 residues long. Germline-derived CDR1 and CDR2 are MDHEN and SYDVKM. Trimming shortened V by 5 bases and J by 4 bases, and 18 bases separated the two germline ends. Methods used by the authors: Reference gene primer amplification yielded estimated nucleated cell counts. Profiling relied on immunoSEQ multiplex PCR, and the TCRdb table lists in-frame clones only, not all of them. The DNA gave D and trimming, while V, J and clone size come from that table. The sample has approximately 89,000 clones, 60% to 85% seen once. This rearrangement joins TRBV28 to TRBJ2-7, with a possible D match to TRBD2 (5 bases). Sequencing was performed on peripheral blood. The TCR comes from a human donor in a cohort sampled during active COVID-19. The DNA for the CDR3 is TGTGCCAGCAGTCAGTTGGGAGCTGGTCGGTACGAGCAGTACTTC. This gives the protein CASSQLGAGRYEQYF.